The 9 T cell receptor beta chains in this list originate from one sample, sequenced in a study of cytomegalovirus exposure and HLA in healthy donors. Both 60 Vbeta primers and 13 Jbeta primers went into the PCR. This table comes from immunoSEQ multiplex PCR, and its TCRdb copy is limited to in-frame clones, with some not included. The profile shows about 130,000 clones, roughly 78% of them singletons. Specimen: PBMCs. The receptors come from a man younger than 45 in good health and CMV-seronegative.

V usage is TRBV7-9 and J usage is TRBJ2-7; tentative D call: TRBD2 (6 bases). The CDR3 extends over 13 amino acids. Germline V gene sequence: CDR1 SEHNR, CDR2 FQNEAQ (reference sequence). Trimming took 5 bases from V and 0 from J, leaving 8 bases between them. The CDR3 sequence is CASSPGVSYEQYF. CDR3 sequence (DNA): TGTGCCAGCAGCCCGGGGGTCTCCTACGAGCAGTACTTC.

This clone was recorded a few times. The chain recombines TRBV6-4 with TRBJ2-3; TRBD2 matches 8 bases. Germline CDR1 reads MRHNA; CDR2 reads SNTAGT. Germline trimming cut 3 bases from V and 1 base from J; bases unmatched to any gene: 0. The CDR3 sequence is 14 residues long. The CDR3 nucleotides read TGTGCCAGCAGTGAAGCGGGGGGCACAGATACGCAGTATTTT. Its translation is CASSEAGGTDTQYF.

This clone has only one observation. Here the CDR3 DNA reads TGCGCCAGCAGCTTGTTCAGCGGCGGGATTGACATTCAGTACTTC. Protein sequence: CASSLFSGGIDIQYF. The V gene is TRBV5-1, the J gene TRBJ2-4, with a tentative D call TRBD2 (6 bases). Trimming took 1 base from V and 8 from J, leaving 16 bases between them. The CDR3 is made up of 15 amino acids. Germline V gene data show CDR1 as SGHRS and CDR2 as YFSETQ.

The V call is TRBV7-2, the J call TRBJ2-1; a possible D gene is TRBD2 (5 bases). Trimming took 2 bases from V and 3 from J, leaving 8 bases between them. This CDR3 has 14 residues. Germline CDR1 reads SGHTA; CDR2 reads FQGNSA. This chain's CDR3 is CASSLNGNYNEQFF. As DNA, the CDR3 is TGTGCCAGCAGCTTAAACGGGAACTACAATGAGCAGTTCTTC.

This chain connects TRBV7-2 to TRBJ2-5; no firm D call. V shed 3 bases and J shed 4 bases, with 12 bases lying between them. CDR1 is SGHTA and CDR2 is FQGNSA in the germline V gene. This CDR3 has 14 amino acids. The CDR3 protein is CASSLGWMLETQYF. The CDR3 bases are TGTGCCAGCAGCTTGGGCTGGATGTTAGAGACCCAGTACTTC.

The chain has TRBV9 and TRBJ2-1; possible D gene TRBD2, 5 bases. Trimming left V 4 bases short and J 4 bases short, with 15 bases between. The CDR3 has 15 residues. CDR1 is SGDLS, CDR2 YYNGEE, per germline. The CDR3 here is CASSPSTRPYNEQFF. CDR3 sequence (DNA): TGTGCCAGCAGCCCGTCCACTAGGCCATACAATGAGCAGTTCTTC.

In this sample, this clone turned up a few times. The rearrangement uses TRBV5-1 and TRBJ2-2; no clear D gene. The germline V gene encodes CDR1 SGHRS and CDR2 YFSETQ. The ends were cut back, 4 bases at V and 1 base at J, with 8 bases in the middle. This CDR3 is 14 amino acids long. The CDR3 reads CASSQRGNTGELFF. DNA of the CDR3: TGCGCCAGCAGCCAAAGAGGGAACACCGGGGAGCTGTTTTTT.

The chain recombines TRBV5-6 with TRBJ2-7; 9 bases fit TRBD1. There are 14 residues in the CDR3. The germline CDR1 and CDR2 sequences are SGHDT and YYEEEE. V was pared by 4 bases and J by 4 bases, with 6 bases of the junction left unmatched. The CDR3 nucleotides are TGTGCCAGCAGCATACCCGGGACAGGGTACGAGCAGTACTTC. Its translation: CASSIPGTGYEQYF.

The gene calls are TRBV7-9 and TRBJ2-5; the D gene is possibly TRBD2 (6 bases). Trimming left V 5 bases short and J 1 base short, with 14 bases between. Looked up from germline, CDR1 is SEHNR and CDR2 is FQNEAQ (reference sequence). The CDR3 is 15 residues long. The CDR3 reads CASSLVGGAQETQYF. The CDR3 DNA is TGTGCCAGCAGCCTCGTGGGCGGGGCCCAAGAGACCCAGTACTTC.